This T cell receptor (beta chain) came from a study of cytotoxic CD8 clonotypes in ibrutinib-treated CLL. TCRdb's table, derived via immunoSEQ multiplex PCR, lists solely in-frame clones and lacks some. The repertoire holds more than 55,000 clones, with more than 70% as singletons. In its sample, this clone was seen a few times. CDR1 and CDR2 (germline): SGHVS, FNYEAQ. Germline trimming cut 0 bases from V and 0 bases from J; bases unmatched to any gene: 12. The CDR3 loop spans 21 amino acids. The V call is TRBV7-6, the J call TRBJ2-6; 9 bases line up with TRBD1. This receptor was obtained from a human donor with chronic lymphocytic leukemia. Sequenced material: PBMCs, taken after 12 months of ibrutinib treatment. The CDR3 loop reads CASSLAPDRGALYSGANVLTF. For the CDR3, the DNA is TGTGCCAGCAGCTTAGCGCCCGACAGGGGGGCGCTCTACTCTGGGGCCAACGTCCTGACTTTC.